The clone carrying this T cell receptor (beta chain) was recorded many times. What it recognizes is unknown. The data were taken from a study of T cells after yellow fever vaccination. Whole-study findings and limits: There was a small share of clonotypes that showed up in both the CD4 and CD8 compartments. At 95% to 98% for CD4 and approximately 88% for CD8, most primary-vaccination clones showed up again after the booster.

V lost 3 bases, J lost 0 bases, and 5 bases stayed unmatched. The germline gives CDR1 KGHSH, CDR2 LQKENI. This CDR3 is 15 amino acids long. Production of TCR cDNA was by 5'RACE template switching, which also added a universal primer site and UMIs. Each CDR3 protein gets one entry after TCRdb re-called the 5' RACE reads with MiXCR. The sample consists of about 320,000 distinct CDR3 sequences, 3.5% to 5% of them appearing once. The origin of this receptor is a man between 18 and 29 years old who received the YFV17D yellow fever vaccine. The rearrangement joins TRBV18 to TRBJ2-7, with 7 bases identical to TRBD2. The material sequenced was PBMCs, taken 15 days after the yellow fever booster vaccination. The CDR3 DNA is TGTGCCAGCTCACCCGCCGGGACTACCTCCTACGAGCAGTACTTC. Translated: CASSPAGTTSYEQYF. The entire variable domain, with the rest obtained from reference TRBV18 and TRBJ2-7, is as follows: NAGVMQNPRHLVRRRGQEARLRCSPMKGHSHVYWYRQLPEEGLKFMVYLQKENIIDESGMPKERFSAEFPKEGPSILRIQQVVRGDSAAYFCASSPAGTTSYEQYFGPGTRLTVT.